This is a list of T cell receptor beta chains from one sample in a study of cytomegalovirus exposure and HLA in healthy donors. Clones were sequenced by immunoSEQ multiplex PCR, and TCRdb holds only the in-frame ones, with some missing. The sample lists 140,000 to 150,000 clones, 77% occurring once. What was sequenced was PBMCs. All receptors derive from a male donor in good health and CMV-seronegative. Each CDR3 is given without its conserved first and last residue. The order of the fields is V gene, CDR3 protein.

TRBV7-2,ASSLVGTSSIEQY
TRBV5-5,ASSLSGQGVGLNTEAF
TRBV5-4,ASSQDRGGNTGELF
TRBV2,ASSVRVTNEKLF
TRBV5-1,ASSLAGTQETQY
TRBV6-5,ASTRGARFNEQY
TRBV18,ASSRQTGELF
TRBV7-3,ASSLSVNTEAF
TRBV7-9,ASSLSQGNSPLH
TRBV7-2,ASSSGQADTEAF
TRBV5-6,ASSQSTSDHEQY
TRBV5-1,ASSQEGTQETQY
TRBV19,ASNPGRSGGHNEKLF
TRBV4-2,ASSPGETQY
TRBV14,ASSQDWGSSGANVLT
TRBV7-6,ASNSGFFDEQY
TRBV5-1,ASSPGHPNQPQH
TRBV7-3,ASSGGGSANEQF